Below are 16 T cell receptor beta chains sequenced from a single sample in a study of metastatic and nonmetastatic thyroid tumors. Nobody among the patients had been given any treatment before thyroid surgery. TCRdb re-clonotyped the PCR reads through MiXCR. This sample has under 6,500 clones, with 20% to 25% found just once. The sample taken for sequencing was adjacent normal tissue. Receptors were obtained from a female donor with papillary thyroid cancer or a benign thyroid nodule (not recorded which). Some clones in this sample may be carry-over from other donors' samples.

This clone has only a few counts. V is TRBV25-1 and J is TRBJ1-2, with D hard to call. Germline V gene lookup returns CDR1 MGHDK and CDR2 SYGVNS. The CDR3 loop spans 12 amino acids. V lost 1 base to trimming and J lost 7 bases, with 7 bases between them. The CDR3 region is CASSESGGGYTF. The CDR3 DNA is TGTGCCAGCAGTGAATCCGGAGGTGGCTACACCTTC.

The chain uses TRBV11-2 and TRBJ2-7; 10 bases line up with TRBD2. The germline CDR1 and CDR2 sequences are SGHAT and FQNNGV. This CDR3 comprises 16 residues. The V and J ends lost 5 bases and 1 base, in that order; junction bases with no gene match: 8. The CDR3 here is CASSITSGIRSYEQYF. CDR3 nucleotides: TGTGCCAGCAGCATAACTAGCGGGATCCGTTCCTACGAGCAGTACTTC.

The chain recombines TRBV5-1 with TRBJ1-2; tentative D call: TRBD1 (6 bases). The CDR3 has 14 amino acids. Germline V gives CDR1 SGHRS, CDR2 YFSETQ. V gave up 2 bases and J gave up 8 bases, with 16 bases separating them. CDR3 region: CASSLLTGQWGYTF. The CDR3 region has the DNA TGCGCCAGCAGCTTATTAACAGGGCAATGGGGCTACACCTTC.

This clone counts as large. This chain joins TRBV30 and TRBJ2-7, with 7 bases aligning to TRBD2. The V and J ends lost 3 bases and 0 bases, in that order; junction bases with no gene match: 2. Germline CDR1 and CDR2: GTSNPN and SVGIG (reference sequence). This CDR3 comprises 13 residues. For the CDR3, the DNA is TGTGCCTGGAGACGCGGGGGCTCCTACGAGCAGTACTTC. It yields the protein CAWRRGGSYEQYF. Using reference TRBV30 and TRBJ2-7 for the parts outside the CDR3, the full variable domain is SQTIHQWPATLVQPVGSPLSLECTVEGTSNPNLYWYRQAAGRGLQLLFYSVGIGQISSEVPQNLSASRPQDRQFILSSKKLLLSDSGFYLCAWRRGGSYEQYFGPGTRLTVT.

This clone was found many times. A much larger clonotype is one base distant, so this may be a read error. The chain links TRBV18 to TRBJ2-2, with 10 bases identical to TRBD2. This CDR3 contains 19 residues. V was pared by 3 bases and J by 4 bases, with 14 bases of the junction left unmatched. Per germline, CDR1 KGHSH and CDR2 LQKENI. The CDR3 loop reads CASSPFRLAGKIGTGELFF. The CDR3 region has the DNA TGTGCCAGCTCACCCTTTCGACTAGCGGGCAAAATAGGCACCGGGGAGCTGTTTTTT.

This clone was counted a few times. The junction does not match germline at one end; this may be a read error. The rearrangement joins TRBV27 to TRBJ2-2; no clear D gene. The CDR3 sequence is 11 residues long. Germline V gives CDR1 MNHEY, CDR2 SMNVEV (reference sequence). The CDR3 is CASINTVELFF. The CDR3 nucleotides are TGTGCCAGCATTAACACCGTGGAGCTGTTTTTT.

In its sample, this clone is medium-sized. This chain uses TRBV4-2 with TRBJ2-7, with 10 bases aligning to TRBD2. CDR1 and CDR2 from the germline V gene are LGHNA and YNFKEQ. The ends lost 0 bases at V and 4 bases at J; junction bases unmatched: 9. The CDR3 consists of 17 residues. As DNA, the CDR3 is TGTGCCAGCAGCCAAGATGGGCTAGCGGGGGTACGTTACGAGCAGTACTTC. It yields the protein CASSQDGLAGVRYEQYF.

This clone was observed a single time. The CDR3 bases are TGTGCCAGCAGTGAAGCGCGATGGGACACCGCCTTATATGGGGCCAACGTCCTGACTTTC. Residues: CASSEARWDTALYGANVLTF. The chain links TRBV2 to TRBJ2-6; possibly TRBD1 for D (6 bases). Germline CDR1 SNHLY, CDR2 FYNNEI. V was clipped by 0 bases and J by 3 bases, with 21 bases between them. This CDR3 region has 20 residues.

A few counts support this clone. The rearrangement links TRBV27 to TRBJ1-2; D unresolved. The germline V and J ends were trimmed by 8 bases and 0 bases, with 10 bases remaining between them. CDR1 and CDR2 from the germline V gene are MNHEY and SMNVEV (reference sequence). The CDR3 covers 13 residues. CDR3 bases: TGTGCCAGCGCCCCCCACCCTAACTATGGCTACACCTTC. This codes for CASAPHPNYGYTF.

The chain is built from TRBV28 and TRBJ1-1; TRBD1 is a possible D gene (5 bases). The germline V gene encodes CDR1 MDHEN and CDR2 SYDVKM. The CDR3 is 15 residues long. V lost 6 bases, J lost 3 bases, and 17 bases lay in between. DNA for the CDR3: TGTGCCAGCAGCCTTCCAGGGTTTTTGGACACTGAAGCTTTCTTT. Its protein product is CASSLPGFLDTEAFF.

This clone was found a few times. The chain joins TRBV6-1 to TRBJ2-1; 13 bases match TRBD2. The J segment lost 10 bases and the V segment lost 7 bases, leaving 7 bases of the junction unmatched. The CDR3 sequence is 14 residues long. Germline V CDR1 and CDR2: MNHNS, SASEGT. The CDR3 reads CASTGTSGNREQFF. Written as DNA, the CDR3 is TGTGCCAGCACCGGGACTAGCGGGAATAGGGAGCAGTTCTTC.

This clone is medium-sized in the sample. The rearrangement uses TRBV6-2 or TRBV6-3 and TRBJ1-5; D is uncertain. Per germline, CDR1 MNHEY and CDR2 SVGEGT. The CDR3 contains 14 residues. The V end was cut by 7 bases, the J end by 3 bases, with 13 bases between. The CDR3 reads CASKAPGHNQPQHF. As DNA, the CDR3 is TGTGCCAGCAAGGCCCCTGGCCACAATCAGCCCCAGCATTTT.

In its sample, this clone is medium-sized. The V and J genes are TRBV6-1 and TRBJ2-5; 10 bases align to TRBD2. The CDR3 runs 15 residues. V gave up 5 bases and J gave up 5 bases; unmatched junction bases: 8. Per the germline V gene, CDR1 is MNHNS and CDR2 is SASEGT. The CDR3 DNA sequence: TGTGCCAGCAGTACGCTAGCGGGAGAGGGGGAGACCCAGTACTTC. Amino acids: CASSTLAGEGETQYF.

This clone is medium-sized by share. CDR3 nucleotides: TGTGCCAGCAGTCGTATTTCTGGACAGGACTACGAGCAGTACTTC. Its protein product is CASSRISGQDYEQYF. This chain connects TRBV11-1 to TRBJ2-7; 7 bases match TRBD1. This CDR3 contains 15 residues. V shed 6 bases and J 3 bases; nucleotides not matched to a gene: 11. In germline, CDR1 is SGHAT, CDR2 FQDESV (reference sequence).

This clone is medium-sized within its sample. The genes are TRBV28 and TRBJ1-6; D is uncertain. The CDR3 runs to 15 residues. V was clipped by 6 bases and J by 0 bases, with 9 bases between them. Germline V gives CDR1 MDHEN, CDR2 SYDVKM. The CDR3 DNA reads TGTGCCAGCAGGCCGGTGGTCTCCTATAATTCACCCCTCCACTTT. This encodes CASRPVVSYNSPLHF.

This clone has just one count. This chain links TRBV20-1 with TRBJ1-6; weak D call: TRBD1 (5 bases). The germline CDR1 and CDR2 sequences are DFQATT and SNEGSKA (reference sequence). With 1 base removed from V and 0 bases from J, the gap between germline ends came to 13 bases. The CDR3 totals 17 residues. CDR3 protein: CSARVGGASSYNSPLHF. The CDR3 DNA sequence: TGCAGTGCTAGAGTAGGCGGGGCGAGCTCCTATAATTCACCCCTCCACTTT.